These 15 T cell receptor beta chains came from one sample sequenced in a study of PD-L1 blockade in urothelial cancer. Measured with immunoSEQ multiplex PCR; TCRdb has only the in-frame clones, and not every one. The sample has around 100,000 clones, approximately 85% seen once. The sequenced sample was PBMCs, obtained around atezolizumab (anti-PD-L1) treatment. All receptors come from a man aged 50-59 years with urothelial cancer.

This rearrangement joins TRBV28 to TRBJ1-2; 7 nucleotides agree with TRBD1. CDR1 is MDHEN, CDR2 SYDVKM, per germline. The CDR3 has 15 amino acids. V lost 5 bases and J lost 4; bases outside the gene matches: 10. The CDR3 nucleotides read TGTGCCAGCAGTCCGATCCGACAGGGACGCTATGGCTACACCTTC. Translating gives CASSPIRQGRYGYTF.

This clone turned up a few times. The chain employs TRBV30 and TRBJ2-3; D not resolved. This CDR3 comprises 12 residues. Germline V gene data show CDR1 as GTSNPN and CDR2 as SVGIG (reference sequence). The germline V and J ends were trimmed by 4 bases and 5 bases, with 10 bases remaining between them. CDR3 coding DNA: TGTGCCTGGACCCCGACTGAAGATACGCAGTATTTT. Translated: CAWTPTEDTQYF.

This chain uses TRBV28 with TRBJ1-3; 7 bases are shared with TRBD1. Germline V gives CDR1 MDHEN, CDR2 SYDVKM. CDR3 length: 16 residues. The V gene end was trimmed by 8 bases and the J gene end by 0 bases; junction bases not matched to a gene: 10. The CDR3 reads CASSSGGIISGNTIYF. The CDR3 nucleotides are TGTGCCAGCTCCTCAGGGGGGATTATCTCTGGAAACACCATATATTTT.

V and J are TRBV7-2 and TRBJ2-1; TRBD1 is a possible D gene (5 bases). Germline assignment: CDR1 SGHTA and CDR2 FQGNSA. Trimming cost V 1 base and J 7 bases, with 14 bases left between them. This CDR3 region has 15 residues. Here the CDR3 reads CASSLESQVYNEQFF. CDR3 sequence (DNA): TGTGCCAGCAGCTTAGAATCACAGGTCTATAATGAGCAGTTCTTC.

The gene calls are TRBV6-1 and TRBJ1-2, with no clear D. In germline, CDR1 is MNHNS, CDR2 SASEGT. V dropped 3 bases and J dropped 3 bases, with 11 bases sitting between them. The CDR3 totals 14 residues. DNA for the CDR3: TGTGCCAGCAGTGACGCGGGTGTTTACTATGGCTACACCTTC. This gives the protein CASSDAGVYYGYTF.

The CDR3 spells CASSVIGQQTDTQYF. The DNA for the CDR3 is TGTGCCAGCAGTGTTATCGGACAGCAGACAGATACGCAGTATTTT. J is TRBJ2-3 and V is TRBV2; possible D gene TRBD1, 6 bases. Trimming took off 4 bases at V and 3 bases at J, with 14 bases between the two ends. The CDR3 length is 15 residues. Germline CDR1 reads SNHLY; CDR2 reads FYNNEI.

The rearrangement joins TRBV28 to TRBJ2-7, with D possibly being TRBD1 (6 bases). The V and J ends lost 7 bases and 0 bases respectively, with 13 bases between them. The V gene's germline CDR1 is MDHEN and CDR2 SYDVKM. The length of the CDR3 is 14 residues. The chain's CDR3 is CASTTPTGSYEQYF. For the CDR3, the DNA is TGTGCCAGCACCACCCCGACAGGCTCCTACGAGCAGTACTTC.

The rearrangement joins TRBV29-1 to TRBJ2-3; 10 bases fit TRBD2. The CDR3 totals 14 residues. In germline, CDR1 is SQVTM, CDR2 ANQGSEA. Trimming removed 7 bases from V and 5 bases from J; junction bases left unmatched: 9. CDR3 residues: CSAPLAGVQDTQYF. The CDR3 bases are TGCAGCGCCCCCCTAGCGGGAGTACAAGATACGCAGTATTTT.

This clone was recorded at least ten times. The chain joins TRBV5-1 to TRBJ1-2; weak D call: TRBD1 (6 bases). There are 15 residues in the CDR3. CDR1 is SGHRS, CDR2 YFSETQ, per germline. Trimming took 0 bases from V and 3 from J, leaving 12 bases between them. CDR3 nucleotides: TGCGCCAGCAGCTTGGCCACCTCAGGGGACTATGGCTACACCTTC. Its protein is CASSLATSGDYGYTF.

This clone has more than one count but fewer than ten. The gene calls are TRBV4-1 and TRBJ2-5; D is uncertain. The CDR3 consists of 16 residues. Deletions cut 6 bases from V and 0 bases from J, with 17 bases between. Germline V gene lookup returns CDR1 MGHRA and CDR2 YSYEKL. The CDR3 here is CASSRTPYINQETQYF. In DNA, the CDR3 is TGCGCCAGCAGTCGAACCCCTTACATAAACCAAGAGACCCAGTACTTC.

The table lists this clone with a count of one. The CDR3 coding sequence is TGCAGTGCCACTCGCGAAGAGACCCAGTACTTC. Its protein is CSATREETQYF. The V gene is TRBV20-1, the J gene TRBJ2-5; D not resolved. This CDR3 spans 11 amino acids. The ends were cut back, 6 bases at V and 3 bases at J, with 8 bases in the middle. Germline-derived CDR1 and CDR2 are DFQATT and SNEGSKA (reference sequence).

This chain joins TRBV14 and TRBJ2-3; the D gene is possibly TRBD1 (5 bases). Trimming stripped 2 bases from V and 0 bases from J, with 9 bases between. The CDR3 covers 15 residues. Germline V gene sequence: CDR1 SGHDN, CDR2 FVKESK. CDR3 in DNA: TGTGCCAGCAGCCAATTATGGACAAGCACAGATACGCAGTATTTT. This translates into CASSQLWTSTDTQYF.

This clone turned up a few times. The chain joins TRBV30 to TRBJ2-7; no clear D gene. V shed 2 bases and J shed 3 bases, with 5 bases lying between them. The CDR3 runs to 11 residues. Germline loops: CDR1 GTSNPN, CDR2 SVGIG (reference sequence). As DNA, the CDR3 is TGTGCCTGGAGTATCAACTACGAGCAGTACTTC. This gives the protein CAWSINYEQYF.

This chain links TRBV30 with TRBJ2-3; no clear D. The CDR3 covers 13 residues. Trimming took off 0 bases at V and 4 bases at J, with 8 bases between the two ends. The germline V gene encodes CDR1 GTSNPN and CDR2 SVGIG (reference sequence). CDR3: CAWSVNLADTQYF. As DNA, the CDR3 is TGTGCCTGGAGTGTAAACCTAGCAGATACGCAGTATTTT. Full variable domain (missing parts from reference TRBV30 and TRBJ2-3): SQTIHQWPATLVQPVGSPLSLECTVEGTSNPNLYWYRQAAGRGLQLLFYSVGIGQISSEVPQNLSASRPQDRQFILSSKKLLLSDSGFYLCAWSVNLADTQYFGPGTRLTVL.

V usage is TRBV29-1 and J usage is TRBJ1-2, with unresolved D. The CDR3 has 14 amino acids. Trimming shortened V by 4 bases and J by 0 bases, and 12 bases separated the two germline ends. CDR1 SQVTM and CDR2 ANQGSEA come from the germline V gene. The CDR3 is CSVGWAAANYGYTF. Written as DNA, the CDR3 is TGCAGCGTTGGTTGGGCAGCAGCTAACTATGGCTACACCTTC.